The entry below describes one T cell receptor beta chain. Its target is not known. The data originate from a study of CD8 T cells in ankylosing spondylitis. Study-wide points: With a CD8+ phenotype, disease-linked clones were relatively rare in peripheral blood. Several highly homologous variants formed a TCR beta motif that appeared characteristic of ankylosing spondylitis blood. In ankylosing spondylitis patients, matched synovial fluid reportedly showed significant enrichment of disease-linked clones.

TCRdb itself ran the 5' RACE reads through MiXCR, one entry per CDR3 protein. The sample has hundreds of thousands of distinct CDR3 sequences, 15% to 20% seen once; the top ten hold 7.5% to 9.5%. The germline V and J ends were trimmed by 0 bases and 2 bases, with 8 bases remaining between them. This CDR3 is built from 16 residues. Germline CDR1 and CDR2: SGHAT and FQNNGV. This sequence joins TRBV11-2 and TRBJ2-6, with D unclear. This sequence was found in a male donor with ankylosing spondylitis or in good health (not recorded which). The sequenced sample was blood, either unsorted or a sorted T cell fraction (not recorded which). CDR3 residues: CASSLEITAGANVLTF. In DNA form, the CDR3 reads TGTGCCAGCAGCTTAGAAATTACAGCTGGGGCCAACGTCCTGACTTTC.